The rows below give T cell receptor beta chains drawn from one sample of a study of blood T cell repertoires in COVID-19. Clones were sequenced by immunoSEQ multiplex PCR, and TCRdb holds only the in-frame ones, with some missing. The repertoire consists of about 54,000 clones, with around 86% occurring once and the leading ten covering under 9%. Sequenced material: peripheral blood. The receptors come from a man aged 50 or older with active COVID-19. Each CDR3 is given with its conserved first and last residue. A D gene is named only where the DNA matches it firmly. Clone size is not always given. Where it is, it says once, few, many or a class for expanded clones.

D	size	V	J	CDR3	DNA
-	-	TRBV4-3	TRBJ2-1	CASSQDERFEQFF	TGCGCCAGCAGCCAAGATGAGAGGTTTGAGCAGTTCTTC
-	-	TRBV5-1	TRBJ1-4	CASSLAGPEQNEKLFF	TGCGCCAGCAGCTTGGCCGGCCCGGAACAGAATGAAAAACTGTTTTTT
-	once	TRBV11-2	TRBJ2-1	CASSFKTDSSYNEQFF	TGTGCCAGCAGCTTCAAGACGGACTCCAGTTACAATGAGCAGTTCTTC
-	few	TRBV28	TRBJ2-1	CASSDSAGLQGNEQFF	TGTGCCAGCAGTGACTCCGCGGGGCTCCAGGGCAATGAGCAGTTCTTC
-	few	TRBV28	TRBJ2-7	CASSSAGGGIYEQYF	TGTGCCAGCAGTTCCGCAGGCGGAGGGATCTACGAGCAGTACTTC
TRBD2	-	TRBV6-2/TRBV6-3	TRBJ2-1	CASSYSRGTSGSSYNEQFF	TGTGCCAGCAGTTACTCAAGGGGGACTAGCGGGAGCTCCTACAATGAGCAGTTCTTC
-	-	TRBV5-1	TRBJ2-2	CASSWPSGTGELFF	TGCGCCAGCAGCTGGCCAAGTGGCACCGGGGAGCTGTTTTTT
-	-	TRBV4-3	TRBJ1-1	CASSQETGNTEAFF	TGCGCCAGCAGCCAAGAGACAGGGAACACTGAAGCTTTCTTT
-	-	TRBV7-3	TRBJ2-2	CASSLSVARGGELFF	TGTGCCAGCAGCTTATCGGTCGCCCGAGGCGGGGAGCTGTTTTTT
TRBD1	few	TRBV28	TRBJ1-4	CASRHIQGDSEKLFF	TGTGCCAGCAGGCACATACAGGGGGATAGTGAAAAACTGTTTTTT
-	-	TRBV7-2	TRBJ1-6	CASSLEGVGSPLHF	TGTGCCAGCAGCTTAGAAGGGGTCGGTTCACCCCTCCACTTT
-	-	TRBV28	TRBJ1-5	CASSLGVSNQPQHF	TGTGCCAGCAGTCTGGGAGTTAGCAATCAGCCCCAGCATTTT
-	-	TRBV5-6	TRBJ1-6	CASSFKETSSYNSPLHF	TGTGCCAGCAGCTTTAAGGAGACTAGCTCCTATAATTCACCCCTCCACTTT
-	once	TRBV28	TRBJ1-5	CASSSNGVGNQPQHF	TGTGCCAGCAGTTCTAACGGGGTGGGCAATCAGCCCCAGCATTTT
-	few	TRBV2	TRBJ1-5	CASSVEGRGNQPQHF	TGTGCCAGCAGTGTGGAGGGTCGTGGCAATCAGCCCCAGCATTTT
TRBD2	few	TRBV7-9	TRBJ2-1	CASPPPGRAINEQFF	TGTGCCAGCCCGCCCCCCGGGAGGGCTATCAATGAGCAGTTCTTC
TRBD1	-	TRBV4-3	TRBJ1-6	CASSQEGTAYNSPLHF	TGCGCCAGCAGCCAAGAAGGGACAGCTTATAATTCACCCCTCCACTTT
TRBD2	-	TRBV7-2	TRBJ2-1	CASSGLAGYNEQFF	TGTGCCAGCAGCGGACTAGCGGGTTACAATGAGCAGTTCTTC
-	-	TRBV7-8	TRBJ1-4	CASSLRAGVNEKLFF	TGTGCCAGCAGCTTACGGGCAGGGGTGAATGAAAAACTGTTTTTT
-	-	TRBV3-1/TRBV3-2	TRBJ1-1	CASSQVHSNTEAFF	TGTGCCAGCAGCCAAGTGCACAGTAACACTGAAGCTTTCTTT
-	-	TRBV3-1/TRBV3-2	TRBJ1-5	CASSLGRLWNQPQHF	TGTGCCAGCAGCCTTGGGAGACTATGGAATCAGCCCCAGCATTTT
-	-	TRBV19	TRBJ2-2	CASSINYGDYTGELFF	TGTGCCAGTAGTATAAATTACGGGGATTACACCGGGGAGCTGTTTTTT
-	-	TRBV11-2	TRBJ2-1	CASSLGLINEQFF	TGTGCCAGCAGCCTAGGACTTATCAATGAGCAGTTCTTC
TRBD2	once	TRBV28	TRBJ2-7	CASVKPAGGPYEQYF	TGTGCCAGCGTTAAACCGGCGGGAGGGCCCTACGAGCAGTACTTC
-	-	TRBV3-1/TRBV3-2	TRBJ2-5	CASSPPRGQETQYF	TGTGCCAGCAGCCCGCCTCGGGGACAAGAGACCCAGTACTTC
TRBD1	-	TRBV19	TRBJ2-5	CASSLDRGETQYF	TGTGCCAGTAGTCTGGACAGGGGTGAGACCCAGTACTTC
TRBD2	-	TRBV9	TRBJ2-7	CASSIGGASGMYEQYF	TGTGCCAGCAGCATAGGAGGAGCTAGCGGGATGTACGAGCAGTACTTC
-	once	TRBV7-2	TRBJ1-1	CASSVNRGGGEAFF	TGTGCCAGCAGCGTAAATAGGGGCGGGGGTGAAGCTTTCTTT
-	-	TRBV18	TRBJ2-1	CASSPVAGSAGNEQFF	TGTGCCAGCTCACCCGTCGCGGGTTCCGCCGGCAATGAGCAGTTCTTC
TRBD2	-	TRBV3-1/TRBV3-2	TRBJ2-2	CASSASGRLTGELFF	TGTGCCAGCAGCGCCAGCGGGAGGCTCACCGGGGAGCTGTTTTTT
TRBD2	-	TRBV10-3	TRBJ2-3	CAISKLAGGSDTQYF	TGTGCCATCAGTAAACTAGCGGGGGGGTCGGATACGCAGTATTTT
-	-	TRBV7-8	TRBJ1-1	CASSLQGVPGNTEAFF	TGTGCCAGCAGCTTACAGGGCGTCCCGGGGAACACTGAAGCTTTCTTT
-	-	TRBV18	TRBJ2-7	CASSPPSDITYEQYF	TGTGCCAGCTCACCACCGAGTGACATCACCTACGAGCAGTACTTC
TRBD2	-	TRBV18	TRBJ2-1	CASSPTSAGDNEQFF	TGTGCCAGCTCACCTACGTCTGCGGGGGACAATGAGCAGTTCTTC
-	-	TRBV28	TRBJ1-3	CASDTTGTNSGNTIYF	TGTGCCAGTGACACAACCGGGACAAACTCTGGAAACACCATATATTTT
-	few	TRBV13	TRBJ1-2	CASSLGRGSYGYTF	TGTGCCAGCAGCTTAGGTAGGGGGTCCTACGGCTACACCTTC
-	-	TRBV29-1	TRBJ1-3	CSAWVGLSGNTIYF	TGCAGCGCCTGGGTGGGGCTCTCTGGAAACACCATATATTTT
-	-	TRBV29-1	TRBJ1-1	CSVEDRKAGSRYDTEAFF	TGCAGCGTTGAAGATCGTAAGGCGGGGTCGCGTTACGACACTGAAGCTTTCTTT
-	-	TRBV6-6	TRBJ1-1	CASKKTVGGNTEAFF	TGTGCCAGCAAAAAAACGGTAGGAGGGAACACTGAAGCTTTCTTT
TRBD2	-	TRBV9	TRBJ2-2	CASSYGTSVNTGELFF	TGTGCCAGCAGCTACGGGACTAGCGTGAACACCGGGGAGCTGTTTTTT
TRBD1	few	TRBV7-2	TRBJ2-1	CASSSQTTGGWNEQFF	TGTGCCAGCAGCTCACAGACCACAGGGGGCTGGAATGAGCAGTTCTTC
TRBD1	-	TRBV29-1	TRBJ1-2	CSVHRSGGYGYTF	TGCAGCGTTCACCGGTCAGGGGGCTATGGCTACACCTTC